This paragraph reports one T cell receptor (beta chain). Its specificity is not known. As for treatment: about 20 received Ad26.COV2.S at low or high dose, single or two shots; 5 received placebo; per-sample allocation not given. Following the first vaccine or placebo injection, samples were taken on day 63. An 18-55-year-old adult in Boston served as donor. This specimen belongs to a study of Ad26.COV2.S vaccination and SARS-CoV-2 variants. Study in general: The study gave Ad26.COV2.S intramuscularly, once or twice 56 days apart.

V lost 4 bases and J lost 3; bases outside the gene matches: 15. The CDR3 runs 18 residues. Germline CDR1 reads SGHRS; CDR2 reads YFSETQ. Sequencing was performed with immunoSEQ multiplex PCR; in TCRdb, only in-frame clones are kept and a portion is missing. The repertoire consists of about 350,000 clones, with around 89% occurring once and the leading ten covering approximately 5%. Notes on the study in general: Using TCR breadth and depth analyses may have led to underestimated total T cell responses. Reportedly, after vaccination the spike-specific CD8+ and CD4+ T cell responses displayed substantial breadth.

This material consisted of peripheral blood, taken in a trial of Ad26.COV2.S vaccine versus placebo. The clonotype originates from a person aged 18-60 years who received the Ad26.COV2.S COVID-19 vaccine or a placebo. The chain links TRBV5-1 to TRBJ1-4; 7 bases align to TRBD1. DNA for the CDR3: TGCGCCAGCAGCCCGCGTCGAGGGGGCTCGACAGCTAATGAAAAACTGTTTTTT. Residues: CASSPRRGGSTANEKLFF.